These 17 T cell receptor beta chains originate from one sample sequenced in a study of STAT5B mutations in CD4+ large granular lymphocyte leukemia. Generated by immunoSEQ multiplex PCR, the TCRdb table keeps only in-frame clones and is missing some. Among about 24,000 clones, approximately 75% were seen once, and the ten largest hold 0.5% to 0.65%. Sequencing input: CD4+ T cells from blood buffy coats. The source is a human donor in good health.

This clone appeared a few times. The chain has TRBV5-1 and TRBJ2-2, with a possible D match to TRBD1 (5 bases). V dropped 2 bases and J dropped 3 bases, with 5 bases sitting between them. The CDR3 is made up of 13 amino acids. Germline loops: CDR1 SGHRS, CDR2 YFSETQ. The CDR3 loop is CASSLQDTGELFF. Here the CDR3 DNA reads TGCGCCAGCAGCTTACAGGACACCGGGGAGCTGTTTTTT.

V gene TRBV6-5 combines with J gene TRBJ1-1; D gene ambiguous. Trimming took off 1 base at V and 8 bases at J, with 8 bases between the two ends. The CDR3 totals 12 residues. Germline lookup yields CDR1 MNHEY and CDR2 SVGAGI. CDR3 amino acids: CASSYLDGEAFF. The CDR3 coding sequence is TGTGCCAGCAGTTACTTGGACGGGGAAGCTTTCTTT.

J is TRBJ2-2 and V is TRBV7-6; 7 positions agree with TRBD1. The V gene end was trimmed by 2 bases and the J gene end by 5 bases; junction bases not matched to a gene: 5. This CDR3 comprises 15 residues. Looked up from germline, CDR1 is SGHVS and CDR2 is FNYEAQ. The CDR3 spells CASSLSTGLTGELFF. The CDR3 region has the DNA TGTGCCAGCAGCTTATCGACAGGGCTGACCGGGGAGCTGTTTTTT.

The rearrangement joins TRBV7-2 to TRBJ1-5; D uncertain. This CDR3 has 14 amino acids. Between the trimmed V and J ends, which lost 1 base and 6 bases, there was a span of 10 bases. Germline CDR1 is SGHTA and CDR2 is FQGNSA. CDR3 DNA: TGTGCCAGCAGCTTAGTGGCCGGGAGTCAGCCCCAGCATTTT. Protein product: CASSLVAGSQPQHF.

The J gene is TRBJ2-7, the V gene TRBV6-1; D perhaps matches TRBD1 (5 bases). This CDR3 spans 12 amino acids. The germline CDR1 and CDR2 sequences are MNHNS and SASEGT. The V end lost 2 bases, the J end lost 12 bases, and 14 bases lay between the germline ends. The CDR3 region is CASSESARAWYF. For the CDR3, the DNA is TGTGCCAGCAGTGAATCAGCCAGGGCGTGGTACTTC.

This chain links TRBV7-6 with TRBJ2-1; 9 bases are shared with TRBD2. Germline CDR1 and CDR2: SGHVS and FNYEAQ. J was trimmed by 5 bases and V by 1 base; bases with no gene match: 12. The CDR3 is 18 amino acids. CDR3 sequence: CASSLVGTSIQGNNEQFF. Here the CDR3 DNA reads TGTGCCAGCAGCTTAGTTGGGACTAGCATCCAAGGGAACAATGAGCAGTTCTTC.

V is TRBV5-1 and J is TRBJ2-5; 12 bases fit TRBD1. After removal of 2 bases from V and 5 bases from J, the junction contained 4 bases not matched to a gene. This CDR3 has 15 amino acids. The germline V gene encodes CDR1 SGHRS and CDR2 YFSETQ. The CDR3 DNA reads TGCGCCAGCAGCTTCGGGGGGACAGGGGGCGAGACCCAGTACTTC. Protein: CASSFGGTGGETQYF.

V is TRBV5-6 and J is TRBJ2-7; 7 bases align to TRBD2. V dropped 5 bases and J dropped 3; count of bases not matched to a gene: 14. Germline values: CDR1 SGHDT, CDR2 YYEEEE. The CDR3 sequence is 16 residues long. The CDR3 protein is CASSYNTLRDYYEQYF. The CDR3 bases are TGTGCCAGCAGTTACAACACCCTAAGGGACTACTACGAGCAGTACTTC.

J is TRBJ2-7 and V is TRBV29-1; TRBD1 aligns across 8 bases. Trimming removed 6 bases from V and 7 bases from J; junction bases left unmatched: 11. CDR3 size: 13 residues. Germline loops: CDR1 SQVTM, CDR2 ANQGSEA. CDR3: CSVLRDRMGEQYF. The CDR3 DNA follows: TGCAGCGTGCTCCGGGACAGGATGGGAGAGCAGTACTTC.

The V and J genes are TRBV30 and TRBJ1-6, with TRBD1 identical over 9 bases. There are 14 residues in the CDR3. The V and J ends lost 5 bases and 10 bases, in that order; junction bases with no gene match: 9. Looked up from germline, CDR1 is GTSNPN and CDR2 is SVGIG (reference sequence). The CDR3 is CAWGLGTGQSPLHF. CDR3 DNA: TGTGCCTGGGGTTTAGGGACAGGGCAATCACCCCTCCACTTT.

V and J are TRBV20-1 and TRBJ2-1, with D tentatively TRBD1 (5 bases). From germline, CDR1 is DFQATT and CDR2 SNEGSKA (reference sequence). The ends were cut back, 6 bases at V and 6 bases at J, with 9 bases in the middle. The CDR3 is made up of 11 amino acids. The CDR3 nucleotides are TGCAGTGCCCCGGACATCAATGAGCAGTTCTTC. Residues: CSAPDINEQFF.

This chain uses TRBV10-3 with TRBJ1-1; D remains ambiguous. Germline V CDR1 and CDR2: ENHRY, SYGVKD. The CDR3 is 15 residues long. The ends were cut back, 0 bases at V and 1 base at J, with 9 bases in the middle. CDR3 in DNA: TGTGCCATCAGTGAGTCGTCGTTGGCGAACACTGAAGCTTTCTTT. It is translated as CAISESSLANTEAFF.

This rearrangement joins TRBV28 to TRBJ1-2; 9 bases map to TRBD1. Trimming took 4 bases from V and 7 from J; bases not matched to a gene: 7. The CDR3 is 14 residues long. CDR1 MDHEN and CDR2 SYDVKM come from the germline V gene. The CDR3 reads CASSSNRGRSGYTF. The CDR3 nucleotides are TGTGCCAGCAGTTCAAACAGGGGGCGGAGTGGCTACACCTTC.

The chain uses TRBV9 and TRBJ1-1; D gene ambiguous. Germline V gene data show CDR1 as SGDLS and CDR2 as YYNGEE. V gave up 0 bases and J gave up 2 bases, with 8 bases separating them. The CDR3 covers 14 residues. The CDR3 DNA sequence: TGTGCCAGCAGCGTAGGTCCCGGAAACACTGAAGCTTTCTTT. It specifies CASSVGPGNTEAFF.

This sequence joins TRBV11-2 and TRBJ2-7; 8 bases map to TRBD1. The CDR3 runs to 15 residues. CDR1 and CDR2 from the germline V gene are SGHAT and FQNNGV. With 0 bases clipped from V and 4 bases from J, the junction kept 5 bases outside the gene matches. The CDR3, as DNA: TGTGCCAGCAGCTTAGAACGACAGGGGACGTACGAGCAGTACTTC. It specifies CASSLERQGTYEQYF.

The chain couples TRBV19 to TRBJ2-7; 8 positions match TRBD1. Germline V gene data show CDR1 as LNHDA and CDR2 as SQIVND (reference sequence). Trimming took 3 bases from V and 3 from J; bases not matched to a gene: 4. This CDR3 region has 14 residues. CDR3 in DNA: TGTGCCAGTAGTATGGGACAGGCTAACTACGAGCAGTACTTC. Its protein product is CASSMGQANYEQYF.

This chain joins TRBV7-8 and TRBJ1-4, with 10 bases matching TRBD1. Germline trimming cut 5 bases from V and 7 bases from J; bases unmatched to any gene: 7. The CDR3 totals 15 residues. From germline, CDR1 is SGHVS and CDR2 FQNEAQ. The CDR3 region has the DNA TGTGCCAGCAGCCAAAGGGACAGGGGTTTTGAAAAACTGTTTTTT. Residues: CASSQRDRGFEKLFF.